This T cell receptor beta chain was captured by sequencing in a study of metastatic and nonmetastatic thyroid tumors. This clone was counted a few times. With MiXCR, TCRdb reprocessed the PCR reads. There are about 22,000 clones in the sample; 36% occur only once, and about a fifth lies in the top ten. No patient received treatment before thyroid surgery. With V trimmed by 5 bases and J by 9 bases, 16 bases remained unmatched. The CDR3 has 16 amino acids. The germline gives CDR1 MNHEY, CDR2 SMNVEV (reference sequence). Sample: blood. The chain couples TRBV27 to TRBJ2-1, with 7 bases fitting TRBD1. This TCR derives from a male donor with papillary thyroid cancer or a benign thyroid nodule (not recorded which). Some clones in this sample may be carry-over from other donors' samples. In DNA, the CDR3 is TGTGCCAGCAGTACAACCCCAGGGGGAGTGGTGAGTGAGCAGTTCTTC. Amino acids: CASSTTPGGVVSEQFF.